This entry concerns a single T cell receptor beta chain. What it binds is unknown. This sample is drawn from a study of OX40 agonist ivuxolimab in advanced cancers. Across the study: A history of anti-PD-1, anti-PD-L1 or anti-CTLA-4 therapy was acceptable, and 30% to 45% had some. General observations from the study: Dosing at 0.1 to 3.0 mg/kg was accompanied by clonal expansion of CD4+ and CD8+ blood T cells by week 6.

The repertoire was sequenced with immunoSEQ multiplex PCR; TCRdb's copy has only in-frame clones and lacks some. The sample records some 60,000 clones, about 90% being singletons. The CDR3 contains 14 residues. V dropped 4 bases and J dropped 0 bases, with 6 bases sitting between them. The germline CDR1 and CDR2 sequences are MGHDK and SYGVNS. The genes are TRBV25-1 and TRBJ2-2; a possible D gene is TRBD1 (6 bases). This receptor was identified in an adult with an advanced solid tumor such as melanoma, head and neck, liver or kidney cancer. This sample comprised CD4+ or CD8+ T cells sorted from blood, obtained in a trial of the OX40 agonist ivuxolimab. This CDR3 is CASSGQANTGELFF. CDR3 DNA: TGTGCCAGCAGTGGACAGGCGAACACCGGGGAGCTGTTTTTT.